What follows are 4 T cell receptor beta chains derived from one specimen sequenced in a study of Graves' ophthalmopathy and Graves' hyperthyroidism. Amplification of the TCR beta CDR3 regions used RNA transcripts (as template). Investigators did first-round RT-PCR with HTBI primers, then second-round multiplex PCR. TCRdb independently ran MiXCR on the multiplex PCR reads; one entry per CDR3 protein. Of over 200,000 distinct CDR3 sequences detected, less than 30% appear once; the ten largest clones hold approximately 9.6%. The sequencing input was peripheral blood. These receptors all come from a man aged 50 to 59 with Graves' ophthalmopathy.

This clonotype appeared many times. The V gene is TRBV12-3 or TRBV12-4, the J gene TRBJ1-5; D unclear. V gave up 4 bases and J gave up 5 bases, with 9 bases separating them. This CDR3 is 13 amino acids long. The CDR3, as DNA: TGTGCCAGCAGTTCCGGGAGGGATCAGCCCCAGCATTTT. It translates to CASSSGRDQPQHF.

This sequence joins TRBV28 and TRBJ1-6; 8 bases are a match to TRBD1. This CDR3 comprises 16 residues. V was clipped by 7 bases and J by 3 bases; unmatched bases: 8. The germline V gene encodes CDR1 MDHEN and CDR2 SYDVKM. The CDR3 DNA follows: TGTGCCAGCACAAAACAGGGGGTCATCTATAATTCACCCCTCCACTTT. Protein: CASTKQGVIYNSPLHF.

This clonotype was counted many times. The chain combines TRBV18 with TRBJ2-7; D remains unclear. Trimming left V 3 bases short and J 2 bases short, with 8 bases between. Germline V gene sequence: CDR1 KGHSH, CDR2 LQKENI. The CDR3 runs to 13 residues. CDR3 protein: CASSPTPTYEQYF. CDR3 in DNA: TGTGCCAGCTCACCGACCCCCACCTACGAGCAGTACTTC.

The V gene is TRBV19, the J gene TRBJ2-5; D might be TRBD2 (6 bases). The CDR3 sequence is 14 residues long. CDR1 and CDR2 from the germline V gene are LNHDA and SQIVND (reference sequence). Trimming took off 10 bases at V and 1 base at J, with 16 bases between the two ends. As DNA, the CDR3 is TGTGCCACTAGCCGGGACTTCGCCCAAGAGACCCAGTACTTC. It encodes CATSRDFAQETQYF.